This record looks at one TCR beta chain sequence and its context. The antigen is not known. Profiled with immunoSEQ multiplex PCR; TCRdb holds only in-frame clones, not every one. The sample has around 93,000 clones, roughly 78% seen once; the top ten hold roughly 9.4%. Time point defined: cycle 4 day 1 (C4D1), after 6 weeks of nivolumab. Each of the patients experienced relapse following autologous stem cell transplantation, and their brentuximab vedotin exposure differed. Progressive disease, partial response or complete response was each patient's best response. This sample is drawn from a study of PD-1 blockade in classical Hodgkin lymphoma. Whole-study findings and limits: CD4+ TCR diversity, unlike CD8+, rose significantly by C4D1. A reduction in baseline TCR diversity was reportedly seen in newly diagnosed patients relative to healthy donors. Individuals who commenced nivolumab within less than 1 year of ASCT were excluded.

Here the sequenced sample was peripheral blood mononuclear cells (PBMCs), taken before the fourth cycle of nivolumab. This TCR was recovered from a human donor with classical Hodgkin lymphoma.

The DNA for the CDR3 is TGTGCCAGCAGCCCAGCAGGGGGGGCGAATGGCTACACCTTC. Residues: CASSPAGGANGYTF. The chain links TRBV7-6 to TRBJ1-2; 7 bases map to TRBD1. The trim removed 5 bases at V and 6 bases at J, leaving 9 bases unmatched. Germline CDR1 is SGHVS and CDR2 is FNYEAQ. This CDR3 spans 14 amino acids.